These 8 T cell receptor beta chains were all obtained from the same sample, sequenced in a study of Ad26.COV2.S vaccination and SARS-CoV-2 variants. Generated by immunoSEQ multiplex PCR, the TCRdb table keeps only in-frame clones and is missing some. The table has roughly 270,000 clones, about 87% seen once. Treatment in this sample: around 19 received Ad26.COV2.S at low or high dose, single or two shots; roughly five received placebo; per-sample allocation not given. Sampling was done on day 63 after the first vaccine or placebo injection. Material: peripheral blood, obtained in a trial of Ad26.COV2.S vaccine versus placebo. Receptor source: a person between 18 and 59 years old who received the Ad26.COV2.S COVID-19 vaccine or a placebo.

The chain employs TRBV23-1 and TRBJ1-5; 7 bases are a match to TRBD1. TRBV23-1 qualifies as an ORF whose function is uncertain. This CDR3 region has 16 residues. The J segment lost 7 bases and the V segment lost 0 bases, leaving 9 bases of the junction unmatched. CDR3 residues: CASSQSFGQVGQPQHF. CDR3 coding DNA: TGCGCCAGCAGTCAATCGTTCGGACAGGTAGGGCAGCCCCAGCATTTT.

The CDR3 protein is CASTPGHTLSGNTIYF. As DNA, the CDR3 is TGTGCCAGCACCCCGGGACATACCCTCTCTGGAAACACCATATATTTT. This chain joins TRBV5-6 and TRBJ1-3, with D perhaps matching TRBD1 (6 bases). V was cut by 6 bases and J by 0 bases, with 16 bases left in between. The CDR3 loop spans 16 amino acids. The germline V gene encodes CDR1 SGHDT and CDR2 YYEEEE.

This rearrangement joins TRBV10-3 to TRBJ2-3; D remains ambiguous. The V gene lost 6 bases and the J gene lost 4 bases, with 11 bases spanning the gap. CDR1 ENHRY and CDR2 SYGVKD come from the germline V gene. The CDR3 spans 13 residues. This CDR3 reads CAIREARSDTQYF. As DNA, the CDR3 is TGTGCCATCAGGGAAGCAAGGTCAGATACGCAGTATTTT.

This chain joins TRBV5-1 and TRBJ1-2; D is uncertain. This CDR3 region has 12 residues. Germline CDR1 SGHRS, CDR2 YFSETQ. V was trimmed by 3 bases and J by 6 bases, leaving 9 bases between them. The CDR3 reads CASSWVGDGYTF. CDR3 in DNA: TGCGCCAGCAGCTGGGTCGGGGATGGCTACACCTTC.

The chain recombines TRBV5-1 with TRBJ2-5; D is unresolved. The ends were cut back, 1 base at V and 3 bases at J, with 4 bases in the middle. The CDR3 has 12 residues. Per germline, CDR1 SGHRS and CDR2 YFSETQ. The CDR3, as DNA: TGCGCCAGCAGCTTGTGGGAAGAGACCCAGTACTTC. Translated, it gives CASSLWEETQYF.

The chain recombines TRBV29-1 with TRBJ1-1, with 9 bases that match TRBD1. CDR1 and CDR2 from the germline V gene are SQVTM and ANQGSEA. Unmatched junction bases numbered 11, after V lost 4 bases and J lost 5 bases. The CDR3 consists of 15 residues. The chain's CDR3 is CSVAHQQGAGTEAFF. CDR3 bases: TGCAGCGTTGCCCACCAACAGGGGGCAGGGACTGAAGCTTTCTTT.

The sample holds one count of this clone. This chain uses TRBV5-1 with TRBJ2-3, with 8 bases lining up with TRBD1. The ends lost 0 bases at V and 5 bases at J; junction bases unmatched: 11. The CDR3 runs to 17 residues. In germline, CDR1 is SGHRS, CDR2 YFSETQ. The CDR3 DNA reads TGCGCCAGCAGCTTGGCCGCTGGACAGGGTGCGGGAGATACGCAGTATTTT. It translates to CASSLAAGQGAGDTQYF.

The chain couples TRBV19 to TRBJ1-1, with 8 bases matching TRBD1. V dropped 0 bases and J dropped 5; count of bases not matched to a gene: 11. Germline V lookup: CDR1 LNHDA, CDR2 SQIVND (reference sequence). CDR3 length: 17 residues. DNA for the CDR3: TGTGCCAGTAGTATAGATTTCGCAGGGGGCAGAAGGACTGAAGCTTTCTTT. It translates to CASSIDFAGGRRTEAFF.